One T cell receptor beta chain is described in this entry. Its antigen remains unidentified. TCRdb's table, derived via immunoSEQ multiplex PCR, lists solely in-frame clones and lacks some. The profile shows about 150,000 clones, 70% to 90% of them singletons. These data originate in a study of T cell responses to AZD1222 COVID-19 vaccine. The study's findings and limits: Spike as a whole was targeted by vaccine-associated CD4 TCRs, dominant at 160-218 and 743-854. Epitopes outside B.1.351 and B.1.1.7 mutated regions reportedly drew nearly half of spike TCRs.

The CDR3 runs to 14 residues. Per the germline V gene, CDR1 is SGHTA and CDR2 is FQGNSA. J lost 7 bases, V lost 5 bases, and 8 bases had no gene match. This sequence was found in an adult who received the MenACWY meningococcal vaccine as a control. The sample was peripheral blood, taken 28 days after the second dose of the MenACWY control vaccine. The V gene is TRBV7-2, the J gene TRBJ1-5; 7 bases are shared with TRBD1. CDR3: CASSQGDSGQPQHF. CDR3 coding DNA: TGTGCCAGCAGCCAGGGGGATTCGGGGCAGCCCCAGCATTTT. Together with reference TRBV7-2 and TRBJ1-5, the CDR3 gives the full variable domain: GAGVSQSPSNKVTEKGKDVELRCDPISGHTALYWYRQSLGQGLEFLIYFQGNSAPDKSGLPSDRFSAERTGGSVSTLTIQRTQQEDSAVYLCASSQGDSGQPQHFGDGTRLSIL.